This T cell receptor (beta chain) was identified during a study of blood T cell repertoires in COVID-19. Authors' data handling: Amplified reference gene primers provided the basis for estimating nucleated cell counts. The method was immunoSEQ multiplex PCR; TCRdb's version includes in-frame clones alone and lacks a portion of them. V and J calls and clone size follow that table, whereas D and trimming were derived from the DNA. The sample carries approximately 210,000 clones, about 91% recorded once. Details on this clone: Other DNA sequences of this sample code for an identical CDR3.

V dropped 3 bases and J dropped 4; count of bases not matched to a gene: 5. This CDR3 region has 15 residues. Germline assignment: CDR1 KGHSH and CDR2 LQKENI. All enrollees were about 18 to 89 years old and from about two dozen US areas. The TCR was taken from a woman in her fifties or sixties with acute COVID-19. V is TRBV18 and J is TRBJ2-1, with TRBD1 identical over 8 bases. The sample comprised PBMCs or T cells enriched from blood (not recorded which). The CDR3 here is CASSPDRVSYNEQFF. The CDR3 bases are TGTGCCAGCTCACCGGACAGGGTTAGTTACAATGAGCAGTTCTTC.